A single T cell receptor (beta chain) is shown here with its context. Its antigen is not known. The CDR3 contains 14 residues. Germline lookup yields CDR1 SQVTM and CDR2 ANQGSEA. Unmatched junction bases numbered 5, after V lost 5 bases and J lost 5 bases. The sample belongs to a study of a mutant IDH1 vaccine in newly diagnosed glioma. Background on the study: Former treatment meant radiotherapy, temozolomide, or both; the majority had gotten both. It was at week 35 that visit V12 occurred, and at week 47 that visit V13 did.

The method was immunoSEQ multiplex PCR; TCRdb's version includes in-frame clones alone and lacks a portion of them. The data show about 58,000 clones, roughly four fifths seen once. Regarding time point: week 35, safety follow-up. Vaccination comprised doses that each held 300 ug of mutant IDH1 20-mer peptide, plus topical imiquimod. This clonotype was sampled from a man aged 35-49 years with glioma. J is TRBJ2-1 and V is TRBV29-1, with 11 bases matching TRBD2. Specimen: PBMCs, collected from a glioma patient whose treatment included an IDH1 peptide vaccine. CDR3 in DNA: TGCAGCGTTTCCCGACTAGCGGGACACAATGAGCAGTTCTTC. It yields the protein CSVSRLAGHNEQFF.